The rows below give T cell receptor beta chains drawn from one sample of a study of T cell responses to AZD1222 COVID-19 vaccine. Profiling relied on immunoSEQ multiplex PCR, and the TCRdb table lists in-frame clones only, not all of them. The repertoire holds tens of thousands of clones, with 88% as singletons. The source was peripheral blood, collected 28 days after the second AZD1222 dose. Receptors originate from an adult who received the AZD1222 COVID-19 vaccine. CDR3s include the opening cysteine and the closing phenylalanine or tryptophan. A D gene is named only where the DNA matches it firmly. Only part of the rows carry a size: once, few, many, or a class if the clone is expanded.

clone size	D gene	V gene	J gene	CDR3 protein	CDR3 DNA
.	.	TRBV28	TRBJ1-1	CASIGGISEAFF	TGTGCCAGCATCGGGGGCATAAGTGAAGCTTTCTTT
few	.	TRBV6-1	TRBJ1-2	CASSEVLSLYGYTF	TGTGCCAGCAGTGAAGTACTCAGTCTCTATGGCTACACCTTC
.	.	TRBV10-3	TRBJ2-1	CAISEVAYNEQFF	TGTGCCATCAGTGAGGTTGCCTACAATGAGCAGTTCTTC
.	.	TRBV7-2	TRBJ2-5	CASSLGRAVKQETQYF	TGTGCCAGCAGCTTAGGGAGGGCCGTGAAGCAAGAGACCCAGTACTTC
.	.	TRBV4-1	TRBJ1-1	CASSQGRTTTEAFF	TGCGCCAGCAGCCAAGGTCGGACAACGACTGAAGCTTTCTTT
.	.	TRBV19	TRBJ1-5	CASSYRGSNQPQHF	TGTGCCAGTAGTTATAGGGGTAGCAATCAGCCCCAGCATTTT
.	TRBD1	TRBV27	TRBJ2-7	CASSLGGQDYEQYF	TGTGCCAGCAGTTTGGGGGGACAGGACTACGAGCAGTACTTC
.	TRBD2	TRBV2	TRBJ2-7	CASSETTSGIGEQYF	TGTGCCAGCAGTGAAACGACTAGCGGGATTGGGGAGCAGTACTTC
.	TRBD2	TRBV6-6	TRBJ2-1	CASSYPTSGKFHEQFF	TGTGCCAGCAGTTACCCGACTAGCGGGAAATTTCATGAGCAGTTCTTC
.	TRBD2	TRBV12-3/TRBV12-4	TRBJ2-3	CASSSGGTQYF	TGTGCCAGCAGCTCCGGGGGGACGCAGTATTTT
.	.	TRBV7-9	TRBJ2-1	CASSWEFEQFF	TGTGCCAGCAGCTGGGAGTTTGAGCAGTTCTTC
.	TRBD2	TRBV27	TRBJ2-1	CASSLRTSGNGEQFF	TGTGCCAGCAGTTTAAGGACTAGCGGGAATGGTGAGCAGTTCTTC
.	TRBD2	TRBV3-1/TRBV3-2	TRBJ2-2	CASSQDKGLAGVTGELFF	TGTGCCAGCAGCCAAGATAAGGGACTAGCGGGAGTTACCGGGGAGCTGTTTTTT
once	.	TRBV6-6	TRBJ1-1	CASSPVGTEAFF	TGTGCCAGCAGCCCGGTAGGCACTGAAGCTTTCTTT
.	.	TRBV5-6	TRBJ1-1	CASSPWTAGRMNTEAFF	TGTGCCAGCAGCCCCTGGACAGCGGGGCGTATGAACACTGAAGCTTTCTTT
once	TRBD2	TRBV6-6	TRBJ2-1	CASTRGTSSYNEQFF	TGTGCCAGCACCAGAGGGACTAGCTCCTACAATGAGCAGTTCTTC
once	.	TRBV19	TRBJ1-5	CASNDDSLNQPQHF	TGTGCCAGTAACGACGACAGTCTCAATCAGCCCCAGCATTTT
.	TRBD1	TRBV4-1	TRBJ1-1	CASSQEPRGHTEAFF	TGCGCCAGCAGCCAAGAACCCAGGGGGCACACTGAAGCTTTCTTT
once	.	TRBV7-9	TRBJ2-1	CASSLAGVNEQFF	TGTGCCAGCAGCTTAGCGGGCGTGAATGAGCAGTTCTTC
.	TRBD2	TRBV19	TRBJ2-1	CASKGTSSLNEQFF	TGTGCCAGTAAAGGGACTAGCTCTCTGAATGAGCAGTTCTTC
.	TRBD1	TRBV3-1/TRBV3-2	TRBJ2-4	CASSSRQGIAKNIQYF	TGTGCCAGCAGTTCTAGACAGGGCATAGCCAAAAACATTCAGTACTTC